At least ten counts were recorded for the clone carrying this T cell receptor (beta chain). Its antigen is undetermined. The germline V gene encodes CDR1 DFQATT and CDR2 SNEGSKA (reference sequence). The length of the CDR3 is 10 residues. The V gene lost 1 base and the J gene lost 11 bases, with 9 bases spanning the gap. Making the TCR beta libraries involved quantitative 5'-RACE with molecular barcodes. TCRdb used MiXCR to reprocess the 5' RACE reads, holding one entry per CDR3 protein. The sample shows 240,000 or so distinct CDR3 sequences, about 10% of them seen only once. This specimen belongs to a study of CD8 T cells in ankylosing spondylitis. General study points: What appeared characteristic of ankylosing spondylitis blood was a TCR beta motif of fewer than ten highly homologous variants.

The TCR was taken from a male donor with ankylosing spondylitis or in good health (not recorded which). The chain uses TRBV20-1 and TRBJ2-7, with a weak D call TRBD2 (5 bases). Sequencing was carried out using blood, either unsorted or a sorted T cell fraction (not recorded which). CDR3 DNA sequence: TGCAGTGCTAGAGGGGAGTTAGAGTACTTC. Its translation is CSARGELEYF.